Listed below are T cell receptor beta chains from one sample, sequenced in a study of T and B cells in COVID-19 patients. TCRdb re-called the multiplex PCR reads with MiXCR, one entry per CDR3 protein. The data show 6,000 to 9,000 distinct CDR3 sequences, over 25% seen once. The material sequenced was blood. All receptors derive from a human donor who had recovered from COVID-19. Both conserved end residues are part of each CDR3. A D gene is named only where the DNA matches it firmly. Where a row states a size, it is once, few, many or the class of an expanded clone; other rows omit it.

abundance | j_gene | d_gene | v_gene | CDR3nt | CDR3aa
few | TRBJ1-4 | NA | TRBV15 | TGTGCCACCAGCAGAGATCCAGGGAGCGAAAAACTGTTTTTT | CATSRDPGSEKLFF
few | TRBJ2-3 | TRBD2 | TRBV7-2 | TGTGCCAGCGGGGTAGCGGGGGGGCGTACAGATACGCAGTATTTT | CASGVAGGRTDTQYF
NA | TRBJ2-2 | TRBD1 | TRBV6-6 | TGTGCCAGCAGTTACGGACAGGGTCAAACCGGGGAGCTGTTTTTT | CASSYGQGQTGELFF
few | TRBJ2-4 | TRBD1 | TRBV5-6 | TGTGCCAGCAGCTACAGGGGGCCCTTAGCCAAAAACATTCAGTACTTC | CASSYRGPLAKNIQYF
NA | TRBJ2-6 | TRBD1 | TRBV7-6 | TGTGCCAGCAGCTTAAGACAGGGTTCTTCTGGGGCCAACGTCCTGACTTTC | CASSLRQGSSGANVLTF
NA | TRBJ2-7 | NA | TRBV6-2/TRBV6-3 | TGTGCCAGCAGTGGATTCGGGGGGCCTTCTCCCTCCTACGAGCAGTACTTC | CASSGFGGPSPSYEQYF
NA | TRBJ2-7 | NA | TRBV6-5 | TGTGCCAGCACTAGTACCGTCTACGAGCAGTACTTC | CASTSTVYEQYF
NA | TRBJ1-5 | NA | TRBV19 | TGTGCCAGTACCCGTTCGGACAGCCGAAATCAGCCCCAGCATTTT | CASTRSDSRNQPQHF
NA | TRBJ2-4 | TRBD2 | TRBV4-2 | TGTGCCAGCAGCCAAGATCCCGGTGTAGCGGGGGGGTACTTAGCCAAAAACATTCAGTACTTC | CASSQDPGVAGGYLAKNIQYF
once | TRBJ2-3 | NA | TRBV27 | TGTGCCAGCAGTTTTGGGGGTGGTAGCACAGATACGCAGTATTTT | CASSFGGGSTDTQYF
few | TRBJ2-3 | NA | TRBV13 | TGTGCCAGCAGTCCTTTGGGGGGGGGCGGAGAAGATACGCAGTATTTT | CASSPLGGGGEDTQYF
NA | TRBJ2-7 | NA | TRBV10-3 | TGTGCCATCAGTGAGTCCCCCACGACAGTCTACGAGCAGTACTTC | CAISESPTTVYEQYF
NA | TRBJ2-7 | TRBD1 | TRBV5-1 | TGCGCCAGCAGCTTGCCCGGGACAGGGGAAAAGCAGTACTTC | CASSLPGTGEKQYF
medium-sized | TRBJ2-1 | NA | TRBV6-2/TRBV6-3 | TGTGCCAGCAGTTATTTGGCGGACCCTAGTGAGCAGTTCTTC | CASSYLADPSEQFF
medium-sized | TRBJ2-3 | TRBD2 | TRBV19 | TGTGCCAGTAGTATCGGGCCTAGCGGGACCACAGATACGCAGTATTTT | CASSIGPSGTTDTQYF
few | TRBJ1-2 | NA | TRBV27 | TGTGCCAGCAGTGAAGCGGCCGACGGATTTGGCTACACCTTC | CASSEAADGFGYTF
NA | TRBJ2-7 | TRBD2 | TRBV10-3 | TGTGCCATCAGAGGACTAGCGGACTACGAGCAGTACTTC | CAIRGLADYEQYF
NA | TRBJ2-1 | TRBD2 | TRBV7-2 | TGTGCCAGCAGCCTCCCAGCGGGGATAGGTTTGGATGAGCAGTTCTTC | CASSLPAGIGLDEQFF
NA | TRBJ1-1 | NA | TRBV11-1 | TGTGCCAGCAGCTTAGGCAGGAACACTGAAGCTTTCTTT | CASSLGRNTEAFF
once | TRBJ1-4 | NA | TRBV7-9 | TGTGCCAGCAGCTATGGGGGGTCACTTAATGAAAAACTGTTTTTT | CASSYGGSLNEKLFF
NA | TRBJ1-5 | NA | TRBV6-2/TRBV6-3 | TGTGCCAGCAGTTATGGCGAGGGCAATCAGCCCCAGCATTTT | CASSYGEGNQPQHF
NA | TRBJ1-1 | TRBD1 | TRBV7-6 | TGTGCCAGCAGCTTACGACAGGGGACAGCTGAAGCTTTCTTT | CASSLRQGTAEAFF
NA | TRBJ2-1 | TRBD1 | TRBV7-9 | TGTGCCAGCAGCTCCCCGGGACAGGGGGTCAATGAGCAGTTCTTC | CASSSPGQGVNEQFF
NA | TRBJ1-5 | NA | TRBV19 | TGTGCCAGTAGTGAGGGTCCGAGGGGTCAGCCCCAGCATTTT | CASSEGPRGQPQHF
NA | TRBJ1-1 | NA | TRBV12-3/TRBV12-4 | TGTGCCAGCAGTTTTGGTCGGGGAAACACTGAAGCTTTCTTT | CASSFGRGNTEAFF
NA | TRBJ1-2 | NA | TRBV24-1 | TGTGCCACCAGTGAGGCCGAACAGGGTTCTGGCTATGGCTACACCTTC | CATSEAEQGSGYGYTF
few | TRBJ2-4 | TRBD1 | TRBV5-6 | TGTGCCAGCAGCACAGGGGACATTCAGTACTTC | CASSTGDIQYF
NA | TRBJ1-3 | NA | TRBV5-6 | TGTGCCAGCAGCTTGGTTGGGGAAAATCCTGGAAACACCATATATTTT | CASSLVGENPGNTIYF
NA | TRBJ1-4 | NA | TRBV14 | TGTGCCAGCAGCCAAGGAGGGTCCCTAGCAACTAATGAAAAACTGTTTTTT | CASSQGGSLATNEKLFF
few | TRBJ2-3 | NA | TRBV6-5 | TGTGCCAGCAGTGGGGTGGCAGGGGGCACAGATACGCAGTATTTT | CASSGVAGGTDTQYF
medium-sized | TRBJ2-1 | TRBD1 | TRBV27 | TGTGCCAGCAGTCACGGGACAGTCAATGAGCAGTTCTTC | CASSHGTVNEQFF
NA | TRBJ2-7 | NA | TRBV5-5 | TGTGCCAGCAGCTTAGGGGAGCGGACCTACGAGCAGTACTTC | CASSLGERTYEQYF
NA | TRBJ2-3 | TRBD2 | TRBV20-1 | TGCAGTGTTATATCTAGCGGGACCACAGATACGCAGTATTTT | CSVISSGTTDTQYF
NA | TRBJ2-7 | TRBD1 | TRBV6-6 | TGTGCCAGCAGTGGCCCCCGGGACAGAAAATACGAGCAGTACTTC | CASSGPRDRKYEQYF
medium-sized | TRBJ1-6 | TRBD1 | TRBV27 | TGTGCCAGCAGTCTACAGGGGTTGGATAATTCACCCCTCCACTTT | CASSLQGLDNSPLHF
NA | TRBJ1-2 | NA | TRBV5-6 | TGTGCCAGCAGCTTGGGACTTGGAAGGCAGGGAGGCGGCTACACCTTC | CASSLGLGRQGGGYTF
few | TRBJ1-3 | NA | TRBV6-1 | TGTGCCAGCCGAGGGTTCCGGGGAAACACCATATATTTT | CASRGFRGNTIYF
few | TRBJ2-7 | NA | TRBV10-3 | TGTGCCATCAGTGCCGGGGAGGCCCACGAGCAGTACTTC | CAISAGEAHEQYF
NA | TRBJ2-3 | NA | TRBV28 | TGTGCCAGCAGACCCGCCTCTTGGGGGGGGGCTACAGATACGCAGTATTTT | CASRPASWGGATDTQYF
medium-sized | TRBJ1-1 | NA | TRBV19 | TGTGCCAGTAGTATAGATGGGGGAATGAACACTGAAGCTTTCTTT | CASSIDGGMNTEAFF
few | TRBJ1-6 | TRBD1 | TRBV6-6 | TGTGCCAGCAAACTGACAGGGATAGATTCACCCCTCCACTTT | CASKLTGIDSPLHF
few | TRBJ2-4 | NA | TRBV6-1 | TGTGCCAGCAGTGAAGATTGGACGCACAAAAACATTCAGTACTTC | CASSEDWTHKNIQYF
once | TRBJ2-3 | TRBD2 | TRBV20-1 | TGCAGTGCTAGAGATCCCGGGGCGGGTTTAGCGGGGGGGGATACGCAGTATTTT | CSARDPGAGLAGGDTQYF
medium-sized | TRBJ2-1 | TRBD2 | TRBV6-1 | TGTGCCAGCAAGGGTAAAGCGGGGGGGTTGAATGAGCAGTTCTTC | CASKGKAGGLNEQFF